This T cell receptor (beta chain) is from a study of early T cells in non-severe SARS-CoV-2 infection. About the research overall: Sequencing used unsorted whole-blood bulk RNA, so chains lack pairing. Study-level results: VDJdb matching skewed toward anti-spike CD8 responses, missing private and CD4 specificities.

This clonotype was seen ten or more times. The antigen is not known. Germline CDR1 reads LNHDA; CDR2 reads SQIVND (reference sequence). Trimming stripped 6 bases from V and 6 bases from J, with 12 bases between. This CDR3 contains 14 residues. Individually, cDNA molecules had unique molecular identifiers attached to them. TCRdb re-called the 5' RACE reads through MiXCR, storing one row per CDR3 protein. The table includes about 40,000 distinct CDR3 sequences, 4.5% to 5% detected once. The chain couples TRBV19 to TRBJ1-6; tentative D call: TRBD1 (6 bases). The TCR was taken from an adult who was a healthcare worker with PCR-confirmed SARS-CoV-2 infection or an uninfected control (not recorded which). The specimen sequenced was whole blood. CDR3 DNA sequence: TGTGCCAGTAGCCTACAGGGAACTAATTCACCCCTCCACTTT. Translating it yields CASSLQGTNSPLHF. Full variable domain (outside the CDR3, taken from reference TRBV19 and TRBJ1-6): DGGITQSPKYLFRKEGQNVTLSCEQNLNHDAMYWYRQDPGQGLRLIYYSQIVNDFQKGDIAEGYSVSREKKESFPLTVTSAQKNPTAFYLCASSLQGTNSPLHFGNGTRLTVT.